This is a list of T cell receptor beta chains from one sample in a study of T cells in Graves' hyperthyroidism and ophthalmopathy. In TCRdb, the multiplex PCR reads were re-called with MiXCR into one record per CDR3 protein. Of approximately 400,000 distinct CDR3 sequences listed, 15% are singletons. Material for sequencing was blood. These TCRs come from a woman in her twenties or thirties with Graves' hyperthyroidism. The CDR3 runs from the conserved cysteine through the conserved F or W. The order of the fields is CDR3 DNA, CDR3 protein, clone size, D gene, J gene, V gene. The D gene is left open where the match is weak. Clone sizes are given selectively: once, few, many, or a class where the clone is expanded.

TGTGCCAGCAGTTTAGTCTCCATGGGCACCGGGGAGCTGTTTTTT	CASSLVSMGTGELFF	many	-	TRBJ2-2	TRBV12-3/TRBV12-4
TGCAGTGCTAGAACACAGCGAAGCTCCTACGAGCAGTACTTC	CSARTQRSSYEQYF	-	-	TRBJ2-7	TRBV20-1
TGCAGTGCCCAAGTAGGGATCGGAGGCTACACCTTC	CSAQVGIGGYTF	-	-	TRBJ1-2	TRBV20-1
TGTGCCAGCAGCGTTTCTGTAACGCCCAATGAGCAGTTCTTC	CASSVSVTPNEQFF	many	-	TRBJ2-1	TRBV9
TGTGCCAGCAGTTTAAGAGGGGTTCTCTACGAGCAGTACTTC	CASSLRGVLYEQYF	many	-	TRBJ2-7	TRBV28
TGTGCCTGGATAGGGAGACAGGCTAATTACGAGCAGTACTTC	CAWIGRQANYEQYF	-	-	TRBJ2-7	TRBV30
TGTGCCAGCAGTATAGGCAAAGAGACCCAGTACTTC	CASSIGKETQYF	many	-	TRBJ2-5	TRBV7-2
TGTGCCAGCAACAGTTTCCCAGGGAGCATTCAGTACTTC	CASNSFPGSIQYF	many	-	TRBJ2-4	TRBV12-3/TRBV12-4
TGCGCCAGCAGCCGGGACGGAACCACTGAAGCTTTCTTT	CASSRDGTTEAFF	-	-	TRBJ1-1	TRBV5-1
TGCGCCAGCAGCTTAGCCGGACAGGGAAGTAGCGAGCAGTACTTC	CASSLAGQGSSEQYF	few	TRBD1	TRBJ2-7	TRBV5-1
TGTGCCTGGAGTGTGGGCGGGAGTAATCCCTACGAGCAGTACTTC	CAWSVGGSNPYEQYF	many	TRBD2	TRBJ2-7	TRBV30
TGTGCCAGCAGCCTCCTGTCAGGGTTGAACGAGCAGTACTTC	CASSLLSGLNEQYF	many	-	TRBJ2-7	TRBV11-2
TGTGCCAGCAGTTCACCCGGGACAGCGGCTAACTATGGCTACACCTTC	CASSSPGTAANYGYTF	many	TRBD1	TRBJ1-2	TRBV28
TGCAGCGCCCTAGGGGCAGGGGGCGTTAATGGCTACACCTTC	CSALGAGGVNGYTF	-	TRBD1	TRBJ1-2	TRBV29-1
TGTGCCAGTTCCTGGACAGGGGGCTGGGGATCTGGAAACACCATATATTTT	CASSWTGGWGSGNTIYF	many	TRBD1	TRBJ1-3	TRBV28
TGTGCCAGCAGCGTAGGTAGTTCCTCCTACGAGCAGTACTTC	CASSVGSSSYEQYF	-	-	TRBJ2-7	TRBV9
TGTGCCAGCAGCTTCAGAGGGACAGGGGGCCACGAGCAGTACTTC	CASSFRGTGGHEQYF	many	TRBD1	TRBJ2-7	TRBV7-2
TGTGCCAGCAAGGGGGTCGGAACTGAAGCTTTCTTT	CASKGVGTEAFF	-	-	TRBJ1-1	TRBV28
TGCAGTGCTACCGGGGCCGAGGGTGGGTACGAGCAGTACTTC	CSATGAEGGYEQYF	few	-	TRBJ2-7	TRBV20-1
TGCAGTGCTAGAGATCAACTAGCGGGAGGTTATGAGCAGTTCTTC	CSARDQLAGGYEQFF	few	TRBD2	TRBJ2-1	TRBV20-1
TGTGCCAGCACGTACACCCATGGGACTAGCGGAAGCTCCTACGAGCAGTACTTC	CASTYTHGTSGSSYEQYF	many	TRBD2	TRBJ2-7	TRBV6-1
TGTGCCAGCAGTTTTGGTCTGACCCAGTACTTC	CASSFGLTQYF	many	-	TRBJ2-5	TRBV27
TGCGCCAGCAGCGCGGTTACGGTTTCCTACGAGCAGTACTTC	CASSAVTVSYEQYF	-	-	TRBJ2-7	TRBV5-1
TGTGCCTGGAGTTCGCTCTTCGCTCCCACGCAGTATTTT	CAWSSLFAPTQYF	few	-	TRBJ2-3	TRBV30
TGTGCCACCAGTGATCGCCTGGGACAGGTCATCGGGGAGCTGTTTTTT	CATSDRLGQVIGELFF	few	TRBD1	TRBJ2-2	TRBV24-1
TGTGCCAGCAGGGTCCCAGGGATGGAGTATGGCTACACCTTC	CASRVPGMEYGYTF	-	-	TRBJ1-2	TRBV6-1
TGTGCCAGCAGTCCCCCCCGTCGGGAGGCCCTCTATGGCTACACCTTC	CASSPPRREALYGYTF	few	-	TRBJ1-2	TRBV28
TGTGCCAGCAGCCCCGGAGGGCCATGGAATGAGCAGTTCTTC	CASSPGGPWNEQFF	few	-	TRBJ2-1	TRBV11-2
TGTGCCAGCAGTTTCCAAGACAGGGGAAAAGGAACTAATGAAAAACTGTTTTTT	CASSFQDRGKGTNEKLFF	many	TRBD1	TRBJ1-4	TRBV28
TGCAGTGCTAGAGCCCCCGTCCGGAATGAAAAACTGTTTTTT	CSARAPVRNEKLFF	-	-	TRBJ1-4	TRBV20-1
TGTGCCAGCTCCTTAAGCAGGGGGGGCACTGAAGCTTTCTTT	CASSLSRGGTEAFF	-	TRBD1	TRBJ1-1	TRBV27
TGCGCCAGCAGCCGAAGCACCTCGGTTTACGAGCAGTACTTC	CASSRSTSVYEQYF	many	-	TRBJ2-7	TRBV5-1
TGCAGTGCTAGAGATCGACCTACGAGGCGGGAGCCCCAGCATTTT	CSARDRPTRREPQHF	many	-	TRBJ1-5	TRBV20-1
TGCGCCAGCAGCTCTTCAGGGGGACAGCCCCAGCATTTT	CASSSSGGQPQHF	-	TRBD1	TRBJ1-5	TRBV5-1
TGTGCCAGCTCGCCAGACAGCCATTACAATGAGCAGTTCTTC	CASSPDSHYNEQFF	many	-	TRBJ2-1	TRBV18
TGCAGCGTTGCCGCCAGTTACACTGAAGCTTTCTTT	CSVAASYTEAFF	few	-	TRBJ1-1	TRBV29-1
TGTGCCAGCAGCCCGGGAGCGCGTGGCACTGAAGCTTTCTTT	CASSPGARGTEAFF	few	-	TRBJ1-1	TRBV4-2
TGCGCCAGTAGGGACTCACGGAACTACTACGAGCAGTACTTC	CASRDSRNYYEQYF	-	-	TRBJ2-7	TRBV5-1
TGTGCCAGCAGTGATCAGGAGTTGTTCACTTACGAGCAGTACTTC	CASSDQELFTYEQYF	-	-	TRBJ2-7	TRBV25-1
TGTGCCAGCAGCTTAGGGACACTTAGCAATCAGCCCCAGCATTTT	CASSLGTLSNQPQHF	many	-	TRBJ1-5	TRBV5-5
TGTGCCACCCAGGGCATGAACACTGAAGCTTTCTTT	CATQGMNTEAFF	few	-	TRBJ1-1	TRBV19
TGCGCCAGCAGCCAAGACGGCAGGGCCACAGATACGCAGTATTTT	CASSQDGRATDTQYF	many	-	TRBJ2-3	TRBV4-1
TGTGCCAGCAGCCACGCGGACAGGGTATCGTACGAGCAGTACTTC	CASSHADRVSYEQYF	many	TRBD1	TRBJ2-7	TRBV13
TGTGCCAGCACTGCTCCTTTAACGGTGACCCAGTACTTC	CASTAPLTVTQYF	few	-	TRBJ2-5	TRBV28
TGTGCCAGCAGGCGAGAGGGGACAGGGGGCCCAGAGACCCAGTACTTC	CASRREGTGGPETQYF	few	TRBD1	TRBJ2-5	TRBV7-3
TGCAGCGTCCGCTCCCAAGGGACCCAGTACTTC	CSVRSQGTQYF	-	-	TRBJ2-5	TRBV29-1
TGCGCCAGCAGTGAAACGAACACTGAAGCTTTCTTT	CASSETNTEAFF	few	-	TRBJ1-1	TRBV10-1
TGTGCCAGCAGCCCCCGCGAGCGGGCCAACTATGGCTACACCTTC	CASSPRERANYGYTF	many	-	TRBJ1-2	TRBV11-2
TGTGCCTGGAGTGAAAGGCAGCCAGCCTACGAGCAGTACTTC	CAWSERQPAYEQYF	-	-	TRBJ2-7	TRBV30